The clone carrying this T cell receptor (beta chain) is deemed medium-sized. No antigen is known for it. Peripheral blood genomic DNA, not sorted cells or RNA, was the template. The sample is drawn from a study of T cell repertoires in aging, cancer and after chemotherapy. Study-level points and caveats: Age-matched healthy donors had significantly more diverse, less clonal blood TCR repertoires than untreated cancer patients. Healthy donors lost TCR diversity with age mainly through richness, cancer patients through richness and evenness.

TRB rearrangements spanning V, D and J were amplified using mixed TRB-A/B primers. MiXCR, run by TCRdb on the multiplex PCR reads, gives a single entry per CDR3 protein. This sample has 4,000 to 4,500 distinct CDR3 sequences, with roughly 25% found just once. The sequenced sample was blood. The source is a human donor with a solid tumor.

This CDR3 is CASSSSYRQGDSPLHF. The CDR3 DNA reads as TGTGCCAGCAGTTCTTCCTACCGACAGGGAGATTCACCCCTCCACTTT. This sequence joins TRBV6-5 and TRBJ1-6; TRBD1 matches 7 bases. This CDR3 contains 16 residues. Germline V lookup: CDR1 MNHEY, CDR2 SVGAGI. The V and J ends lost 4 bases and 8 bases, in that order; junction bases with no gene match: 11.